The 26 T cell receptor beta chains given below trace back to one sample, sequenced in a study of cytomegalovirus exposure and HLA in healthy donors. PCR employed 60 Vbeta and 13 Jbeta primers. The repertoire was sequenced with immunoSEQ multiplex PCR; TCRdb's copy has only in-frame clones and lacks some. The sample yields about 78,000 clones, around 70% seen once. Material: PBMCs. These receptors were collected from a woman aged 40 to 50 in good health and CMV-seropositive.

In this sample, this clone turned up many times. V and J are TRBV28 and TRBJ2-7, with TRBD1 identical over 7 bases. This CDR3 spans 13 amino acids. The J segment lost 6 bases and the V segment lost 2 bases, leaving 4 bases of the junction unmatched. The germline gives CDR1 MDHEN, CDR2 SYDVKM. CDR3 bases: TGTGCCAGCAGTTTAGGGACAGCAGGCGAGCAGTACTTC. This codes for CASSLGTAGEQYF.

This chain connects TRBV6-5 to TRBJ1-1; D unclear. The ends were cut back, 6 bases at V and 0 bases at J, with 11 bases in the middle. In germline, CDR1 is MNHEY, CDR2 SVGAGI. This CDR3 region has 14 residues. This chain's CDR3 is CASSPGRVNTEAFF. The CDR3 region has the DNA TGTGCCAGCAGCCCGGGGAGGGTGAACACTGAAGCTTTCTTT.

CDR3 in DNA: TGTGCCAGTAGTACATACATGGGACAGCCTCTCTACACCTTC. Its translation: CASSTYMGQPLYTF. V usage is TRBV19 and J usage is TRBJ1-2; TRBD1 matches at 7 bases. Germline lookup yields CDR1 LNHDA and CDR2 SQIVND (reference sequence). V lost 4 bases and J lost 10; bases outside the gene matches: 12. This CDR3 contains 14 residues.

This chain links TRBV13 with TRBJ1-2, with TRBD1 matching over 10 bases. Trimming cost V 6 bases and J 8 bases; bases outside gene matches: 12. The CDR3 sequence is 15 residues long. Germline V lookup: CDR1 PRHDT, CDR2 FYEKMQ (reference sequence). Here the CDR3 DNA reads TGTGCCAGCAGTTTCCGGAGACAGGGGGCAGAAGGCTACACCTTC. Translation gives CASSFRRQGAEGYTF.

The chain couples TRBV30 to TRBJ2-7, with D possibly matching TRBD1 (6 bases). CDR3 length equals 15 residues. Per germline, CDR1 GTSNPN and CDR2 SVGIG (reference sequence). Trimming pared 3 bases from V and 0 bases from J, leaving 15 bases between. The CDR3 loop is CAWSSMGASSYEQYF. As DNA, the CDR3 is TGTGCCTGGAGCTCAATGGGGGCAAGCTCCTACGAGCAGTACTTC.

The V call is TRBV9, the J call TRBJ1-2; D ambiguous. Germline CDR1 is SGDLS and CDR2 is YYNGEE. The CDR3 runs 14 residues. The V gene lost 2 bases and the J gene lost 7 bases, with 15 bases spanning the gap. CDR3 protein: CASSVPTSPGGYTF. The DNA for the CDR3 is TGTGCCAGCAGCGTCCCAACCAGCCCGGGTGGCTACACCTTC.

This sequence joins TRBV25-1 and TRBJ1-4; D perhaps matches TRBD1 (5 bases). There are 13 residues in the CDR3. With 8 bases removed from V and 8 bases from J, the gap between germline ends came to 15 bases. Germline V gene data show CDR1 as MGHDK and CDR2 as SYGVNS. The CDR3 reads CASYSTKGEKLFF. CDR3 coding DNA: TGTGCCAGCTACTCCACGAAGGGGGAAAAACTGTTTTTT.

CDR3 coding DNA: TGTGCCAGTAGTATAAGTGGGCAGGGGAACACTGAAGCTTTCTTT. It encodes CASSISGQGNTEAFF. The chain couples TRBV19 to TRBJ1-1, with D tentatively TRBD1 (5 bases). CDR3 length: 15 amino acids. Trimming removed 2 bases at V and 1 base at J, with 11 bases between. Germline CDR1 reads LNHDA; CDR2 reads SQIVND (reference sequence).

This chain uses TRBV29-1 with TRBJ2-1; 13 bases map to TRBD2. V dropped 1 base and J dropped 7; count of bases not matched to a gene: 4. CDR3 size: 15 residues. Germline V lookup: CDR1 SQVTM, CDR2 ANQGSEA. As DNA, the CDR3 is TGCAGCGTTGAAGGAAGGACTAGCGGGAGTAATGAGCAGTTCTTC. It encodes CSVEGRTSGSNEQFF.

This chain joins TRBV7-2 and TRBJ2-7; 10 bases map to TRBD2. Unmatched junction bases numbered 4, after V lost 5 bases and J lost 0 bases. The CDR3 extends over 15 amino acids. Germline V gene lookup returns CDR1 SGHTA and CDR2 FQGNSA. This CDR3 is CASSPWTSGSYEQYF. CDR3 nucleotides: TGTGCCAGCAGCCCCTGGACTAGCGGCTCCTACGAGCAGTACTTC.

J is TRBJ2-3 and V is TRBV12-5; 12 bases are shared with TRBD1. V lost 7 bases to trimming and J lost 4 bases; unmatched junction nucleotides: 9. The germline V gene encodes CDR1 LGHNT and CDR2 FRNRAP. This CDR3 is 16 amino acids long. Written as DNA, the CDR3 is TGTGCTAGTGCCCGGAGAGGGACAGGGGGCTCAGATACGCAGTATTTT. Translated, it gives CASARRGTGGSDTQYF.

V usage is TRBV5-1 and J usage is TRBJ1-5, with TRBD1 matching 11 bases. Germline trimming cut 2 bases from V and 6 bases from J; bases unmatched to any gene: 7. The CDR3 loop spans 16 amino acids. Germline CDR1 and CDR2: SGHRS and YFSETQ. The CDR3 DNA follows: TGCGCCAGCAGCTTAGGTGGGACAGGGGGGATTCAGCCCCAGCATTTT. Amino acids: CASSLGGTGGIQPQHF.

This clone was seen a handful of times. The chain is built from TRBV2 and TRBJ1-5; a weak D match, TRBD1 (5 bases). V was trimmed by 5 bases and J by 9 bases, leaving 8 bases between them. Germline CDR1 reads SNHLY; CDR2 reads FYNNEI. The CDR3 consists of 11 residues. The CDR3 DNA is TGTGCCAGCAGTCCCCAGGGGCCCCAGCATTTT. It translates to CASSPQGPQHF.

The chain carries TRBV28 and TRBJ2-5; D gene unclear. CDR3 length: 14 amino acids. V was trimmed by 5 bases and J by 2 bases, leaving 12 bases between them. Germline-derived CDR1 and CDR2 are MDHEN and SYDVKM. The CDR3 reads CASSRPALQETQYF. The DNA of the CDR3 is TGTGCCAGCAGTAGGCCAGCGCTACAAGAGACCCAGTACTTC.

This clone was observed a handful of times. The gene calls are TRBV5-1 and TRBJ2-1, with D possibly TRBD2 on 6 matching bases. CDR1 and CDR2 (germline): SGHRS, YFSETQ. The germline V and J ends were trimmed by 4 bases and 7 bases, with 21 bases remaining between them. The CDR3 is made up of 16 amino acids. The chain's CDR3 is CASSVQPSATGNEQFF. DNA for the CDR3: TGCGCCAGCAGCGTTCAGCCTAGCGCTACAGGTAATGAGCAGTTCTTC. Based on the CDR3 plus reference TRBV5-1 and TRBJ2-1, the full variable domain is KAGVTQTPRYLIKTRGQQVTLSCSPISGHRSVSWYQQTPGQGLQFLFEYFSETQRNKGNFPGRFSGRQFSNSRSEMNVSTLELGDSALYLCASSVQPSATGNEQFFGPGTRLTVL.

The chain employs TRBV7-8 and TRBJ1-1; TRBD1 is a possible D gene (5 bases). V was clipped by 8 bases and J by 4 bases, with 14 bases between them. Germline assignment: CDR1 SGHVS and CDR2 FQNEAQ. The CDR3 sequence is 13 residues long. CDR3 sequence reads: CASRSRGGTEAFF. DNA of the CDR3: TGTGCCAGCCGATCTCGGGGGGGCACTGAAGCTTTCTTT.

This rearrangement joins TRBV5-4 to TRBJ2-5; maybe TRBD2 (5 bases). CDR3 size: 14 residues. Germline V lookup: CDR1 SGHNT, CDR2 YYREEE (reference sequence). The V end was cut by 4 bases, the J end by 7 bases, with 17 bases between. The CDR3 region has the DNA TGTGCCAGCAGCCCCCGGGATAGCCTTTCGACCCAGTACTTC. As protein: CASSPRDSLSTQYF.

With respect to this clone: The junction departs from the called germline gene at one end, perhaps through a read error. The rearrangement links TRBV5-1 to TRBJ1-2; D not resolved. The CDR3 loop spans 12 amino acids. The V gene's germline CDR1 is SGHRS and CDR2 YFSETQ. The chain's CDR3 is CASSLGDYGYPF. The CDR3, as DNA: TGCGCCAGCAGCTTAGGCGACTATGGCTACCCCTTC.

This chain links TRBV7-9 with TRBJ2-3, with TRBD1 as a possible D gene (7 bases). Trimming took off 2 bases at V and 8 bases at J, with 14 bases between the two ends. The CDR3 has 14 residues. Germline V gene data show CDR1 as SEHNR and CDR2 as FQNEAQ (reference sequence). The CDR3 loop reads CASSLQGGWGTQYF. CDR3 nucleotides: TGTGCCAGCAGCTTACAGGGGGGATGGGGTACGCAGTATTTT.

The chain's CDR3 is CSTTGQGRGDTQYF. CDR3 in DNA: TGCAGCACCACCGGACAGGGACGAGGGGATACGCAGTATTTT. The chain is built from TRBV29-1 and TRBJ2-3; TRBD1 aligns across 8 bases. Germline values: CDR1 SQVTM, CDR2 ANQGSEA. The CDR3 totals 14 residues. J lost 6 bases, V lost 8 bases, and 13 bases had no gene match.

This clone has a handful of counts. V usage is TRBV5-6 and J usage is TRBJ1-1; 9 bases map to TRBD1. The CDR3 loop spans 13 amino acids. J gave up 6 bases and V 4 bases, and 4 bases lay outside the gene matches. Germline V gene sequence: CDR1 SGHDT, CDR2 YYEEEE. In DNA, the CDR3 is TGTGCCAGCAGCCCGGGACAGGGCTCTGAAGCTTTCTTT. Amino acid sequence: CASSPGQGSEAFF.

The DNA for the CDR3 is TGTGCCAGCAGAAGCCGACAGGGGTTAACAAACACCATATATTTT. This codes for CASRSRQGLTNTIYF. The chain uses TRBV2 and TRBJ1-3; 8 bases fit TRBD1. With 6 bases clipped from V and 6 bases from J, the junction kept 10 bases outside the gene matches. CDR1 SNHLY and CDR2 FYNNEI come from the germline V gene. The CDR3 sequence is 15 residues long. Using reference TRBV2 and TRBJ1-3 for the parts outside the CDR3, the full variable domain is EPEVTQTPSHQVTQMGQEVILRCVPISNHLYFYWYRQILGQKVEFLVSFYNNEISEKSEIFDDQFSVERPDGSNFTLKIRSTKLEDSAMYFCASRSRQGLTNTIYFGEGSWLTVV.

The chain joins TRBV5-1 to TRBJ1-2; 9 bases align to TRBD1. The CDR3 spans 14 residues. J was trimmed by 7 bases and V by 1 base; bases with no gene match: 5. Per germline, CDR1 SGHRS and CDR2 YFSETQ. CDR3: CASSLNRDRVGYTF. DNA for the CDR3: TGCGCCAGCAGCTTGAACCGGGACAGGGTTGGCTACACCTTC.

Only one count was recorded for this clone. The chain links TRBV5-6 to TRBJ2-1; TRBD2 matches at 14 bases. Trimming cost V 5 bases and J 6 bases; bases outside gene matches: 1. The CDR3 spans 14 residues. Germline lookup yields CDR1 SGHDT and CDR2 YYEEEE. Written as DNA, the CDR3 is TGTGCCAGCAGGACTAGCGGGAGGGGCAATGAGCAGTTCTTC. Its protein is CASRTSGRGNEQFF. The full variable domain, completed using reference TRBV5-6 and TRBJ2-1, is DAGVTQSPTHLIKTRGQQVTLRCSPKSGHDTVSWYQQALGQGPQFIFQYYEEEERQRGNFPDRFSGHQFPNYSSELNVNALLLGDSALYLCASRTSGRGNEQFFGPGTRLTVL.

CDR3 in amino acids: CASSPNRGNTEAFF. The CDR3 bases are TGTGCCAGCAGCCCTAATCGCGGGAACACTGAAGCTTTCTTT. The chain recombines TRBV13 with TRBJ1-1; no definite D call. The CDR3 contains 14 residues. Trimming took off 5 bases at V and 1 base at J, with 11 bases between the two ends. CDR1 is PRHDT and CDR2 is FYEKMQ in the germline V gene (reference sequence).

This clone was detected a few times. The chain carries TRBV19 and TRBJ2-7; 10 positions match TRBD2. Germline CDR1 LNHDA, CDR2 SQIVND (reference sequence). J gave up 0 bases and V 4 bases, and 3 bases lay outside the gene matches. The CDR3 sequence is 15 residues long. In DNA form, the CDR3 reads TGTGCCAGTAGTACTCTAGCGGGAGCCTCCTACGAGCAGTACTTC. Residues: CASSTLAGASYEQYF. Full variable domain (outside the CDR3, taken from reference TRBV19 and TRBJ2-7): DGGITQSPKYLFRKEGQNVTLSCEQNLNHDAMYWYRQDPGQGLRLIYYSQIVNDFQKGDIAEGYSVSREKKESFPLTVTSAQKNPTAFYLCASSTLAGASYEQYFGPGTRLTVT.